One and the same sample provided the 29 T cell receptor beta chains below, sequenced in a study of cytomegalovirus exposure and HLA in healthy donors. The PCR had 60 Vbeta and 13 Jbeta primers. Using immunoSEQ multiplex PCR, the repertoire was profiled, and TCRdb retains in-frame clones only, with some absent. The sample records under 150,000 clones, more than 80% being singletons. The sample taken for sequencing was PBMCs. Receptors were obtained from a woman aged 25 to 39 in good health and CMV-seropositive.

This clone was recorded once. The J gene is TRBJ2-2, the V gene TRBV7-9; D call uncertain. Per the germline V gene, CDR1 is SEHNR and CDR2 is FQNEAQ (reference sequence). The CDR3 has 15 residues. Deletions cut 3 bases from V and 8 bases from J, with 16 bases between. This chain's CDR3 is CASSFLAGQGGELFF. The CDR3 DNA follows: TGTGCCAGCAGCTTTCTGGCAGGCCAAGGAGGGGAGCTGTTTTTT.

V and J are TRBV5-4 and TRBJ2-1, with a possible D match to TRBD1 (6 bases). V was pared by 5 bases and J by 3 bases, with 9 bases between. CDR1 SGHNT and CDR2 YYREEE come from the germline V gene (reference sequence). The CDR3 covers 13 residues. The CDR3 DNA reads as TGTGCCAGCAGACCGGACAGCTACAATGAGCAGTTCTTC. It codes for CASRPDSYNEQFF.

This sequence joins TRBV10-3 and TRBJ2-1; TRBD1 might be the D (7 bases). The V end was cut by 6 bases, the J end by 5 bases, with 14 bases between. Germline loops: CDR1 ENHRY, CDR2 SYGVKD. The CDR3 has 14 amino acids. CDR3 residues: CAIREGALNNEQFF. The DNA of the CDR3 is TGTGCCATCAGGGAGGGGGCCCTTAACAATGAGCAGTTCTTC.

The rearrangement joins TRBV4-1 to TRBJ2-3, with D possibly TRBD2 on 5 matching bases. The germline V and J ends were trimmed by 1 base and 7 bases, with 6 bases remaining between them. The CDR3 runs 12 residues. Germline V gene sequence: CDR1 MGHRA, CDR2 YSYEKL. The CDR3 DNA is TGCGCCAGCAGCCAAGCGGGGAATACGCAGTATTTT. Translated, it gives CASSQAGNTQYF.

The chain links TRBV5-4 to TRBJ2-3; 10 bases are shared with TRBD2. Unmatched junction bases numbered 8, after V lost 0 bases and J lost 4 bases. The CDR3 is 17 amino acids. CDR1 and CDR2 (germline): SGHNT, YYREEE (reference sequence). The CDR3 here is CASSLGGAGGPPDTQYF. Here the CDR3 DNA reads TGTGCCAGCAGCTTGGGGGGAGCGGGGGGGCCTCCAGATACGCAGTATTTT. Full variable domain (missing parts from reference TRBV5-4 and TRBJ2-3): ETGVTQSPTHLIKTRGQQVTLRCSSQSGHNTVSWYQQALGQGPQFIFQYYREEENGRGNFPPRFSGLQFPNYSSELNVNALELDDSALYLCASSLGGAGGPPDTQYFGPGTRLTVL.

V and J are TRBV28 and TRBJ1-5, with TRBD1 matching 9 bases. The CDR3 length is 14 residues. V shed 8 bases and J 3 bases; nucleotides not matched to a gene: 5. Germline V CDR1 and CDR2: MDHEN, SYDVKM. This chain's CDR3 is CASYGTGINQPQHF. The CDR3 bases are TGTGCCAGCTACGGGACAGGGATCAATCAGCCCCAGCATTTT.

This clone came up a few times. The gene calls are TRBV6-1 and TRBJ2-4, with D tentatively TRBD1 (6 bases). The ends were cut back, 1 base at V and 0 bases at J, with 19 bases in the middle. CDR3 length equals 19 residues. The germline V gene has CDR1 MNHNS and CDR2 SASEGT. The DNA of the CDR3 is TGTGCCAGCAGTGAAGACAGGAAGGAAGGGGGTCCAGCCAAAAACATTCAGTACTTC. Its protein is CASSEDRKEGGPAKNIQYF.

The V call is TRBV10-3, the J call TRBJ1-2; 9 bases fit TRBD1. Germline V gives CDR1 ENHRY, CDR2 SYGVKD. Trimming removed 0 bases from V and 4 bases from J; junction bases left unmatched: 18. CDR3 size: 20 residues. The chain's CDR3 is CAISESNGAPQGASSYGYTF. The CDR3 DNA reads TGTGCCATCAGTGAGTCGAACGGAGCGCCACAGGGGGCCAGCAGCTATGGCTACACCTTC.

The CDR3 DNA reads TGCGCCAGCAGCCATGGGCACCTTAGCAATCAGCCCCAGCATTTT. Translating it yields CASSHGHLSNQPQHF. This chain uses TRBV4-1 with TRBJ1-5; D ambiguous. CDR1 MGHRA and CDR2 YSYEKL come from the germline V gene. Trimming left V 3 bases short and J 0 bases short, with 9 bases between. CDR3 size: 15 residues.

This clone was seen just once. DNA of the CDR3: TGTGCCTGGAGTTCGACTAGCGGGGATCCCCATGGGCCACACACAGATACGCAGTATTTT. As protein: CAWSSTSGDPHGPHTDTQYF. The V gene is TRBV30, the J gene TRBJ2-3; TRBD2 agrees at 11 bases. V shed 2 bases, J shed 2 bases, and the junction held 18 bases outside the gene matches. The CDR3 is 20 amino acids. From germline, CDR1 is GTSNPN and CDR2 SVGIG (reference sequence).

This clone has a handful of counts. The gene calls are TRBV6-5 and TRBJ2-5; 11 bases match TRBD1. Germline assignment: CDR1 MNHEY and CDR2 SVGAGI. V shed 4 bases, J shed 5 bases, and the junction held 9 bases outside the gene matches. The CDR3 loop spans 16 amino acids. CDR3 in amino acids: CASSSSWTGGLETQYF. In nucleotides, the CDR3 is TGTGCCAGCAGTTCCTCCTGGACAGGGGGCTTGGAGACCCAGTACTTC.

As concerns this clone: At one boundary the junction diverges from the germline segment, which might be a read error. The chain employs TRBV14 and TRBJ1-1; D is perhaps TRBD1 (6 bases). This CDR3 is 15 amino acids long. CDR1 is SGHDN and CDR2 is FVKESK in the germline V gene. The CDR3 DNA reads as TGTGTCAGCAGGGGCTTTGGCCAGGGTGAGAGGGAAGCTTTCTTT. Protein sequence: CVSRGFGQGEREAFF.

V is TRBV6-4 and J is TRBJ1-2; 11 nucleotides agree with TRBD1. The junction had 8 bases not matched to a gene; V was cut back by 0 bases and J by 8 bases. Germline values: CDR1 MRHNA, CDR2 SNTAGT. CDR3 length equals 16 residues. The CDR3 bases are TGTGCCAGCAGTGACTCTCCCGGGACAGGGGGAAGGGGCTACACCTTC. Translation gives CASSDSPGTGGRGYTF.

The chain recombines TRBV2 with TRBJ2-1; D is undetermined. In germline, CDR1 is SNHLY, CDR2 FYNNEI. V lost 10 bases and J 5 bases, leaving 15 bases between the germline ends. The CDR3 is 13 residues long. The CDR3 here is CATGASPNNEQFF. DNA for the CDR3: TGTGCCACCGGAGCCTCGCCAAACAATGAGCAGTTCTTC.

DNA for the CDR3: TGCGCCAGCAGCTCTACCCCAGCGGGAGGATTGGGCGGGGAGCTGTTTTTT. Protein product: CASSSTPAGGLGGELFF. The chain carries TRBV5-1 and TRBJ2-2; 9 bases fit TRBD2. J gave up 7 bases and V 3 bases, and 13 bases lay outside the gene matches. The CDR3 loop spans 17 amino acids. From germline, CDR1 is SGHRS and CDR2 YFSETQ. The whole variable domain, remainder taken from reference TRBV5-1 and TRBJ2-2, is KAGVTQTPRYLIKTRGQQVTLSCSPISGHRSVSWYQQTPGQGLQFLFEYFSETQRNKGNFPGRFSGRQFSNSRSEMNVSTLELGDSALYLCASSSTPAGGLGGELFFGEGSRLTVL.

The rearrangement links TRBV7-3 to TRBJ2-5; no firm D call. The CDR3 runs 17 residues. V was pared by 2 bases and J by 5 bases, with 21 bases between. Germline CDR1 SGHTA, CDR2 FQGTGA. CDR3 loop: CASSLGLKWLGPETQYF. As DNA, the CDR3 is TGTGCCAGCAGCTTAGGGCTGAAATGGTTGGGCCCGGAGACCCAGTACTTC. The whole variable domain, filled in from reference TRBV7-3 and TRBJ2-5, reads GAGVSQTPSNKVTEKGKYVELRCDPISGHTALYWYRQSLGQGPEFLIYFQGTGAADDSGLPNDRFFAVRPEGSVSTLKIQRTERGDSAVYLCASSLGLKWLGPETQYFGPGTRLLVL.

The chain employs TRBV5-1 and TRBJ1-1, with TRBD1 matching over 8 bases. V trimming: 4 bases; J trimming: 4 bases; junction bases outside the gene matches: 6. CDR1 is SGHRS and CDR2 is YFSETQ in the germline V gene. The CDR3 extends over 14 amino acids. The CDR3 sequence is CASSPLTGVTEAFF. CDR3 coding DNA: TGCGCCAGCAGCCCACTGACAGGGGTCACTGAAGCTTTCTTT.

The genes are TRBV7-9 and TRBJ1-1; no clear D. The CDR3 contains 16 residues. V lost 4 bases, J lost 2 bases, and 17 bases lay in between. Per the germline V gene, CDR1 is SEHNR and CDR2 is FQNEAQ (reference sequence). CDR3 coding DNA: TGTGCCAGCAGCTACCCGCCGGCTAGCCTTAACACTGAAGCTTTCTTT. Translated: CASSYPPASLNTEAFF. The whole variable domain, filled in from reference TRBV7-9 and TRBJ1-1, reads DTGVSQNPRHKITKRGQNVTFRCDPISEHNRLYWYRQTLGQGPEFLTYFQNEAQLEKSRLLSDRFSAERPKGSFSTLEIQRTEQGDSAMYLCASSYPPASLNTEAFFGQGTRLTVV.

The chain uses TRBV5-4 and TRBJ2-7; 12 nucleotides match TRBD2. This CDR3 has 19 amino acids. Germline V gene data show CDR1 as SGHNT and CDR2 as YYREEE (reference sequence). V was clipped by 4 bases and J by 3 bases; unmatched bases: 17. The CDR3, as DNA: TGTGCCAGCAGCCCGGGGAGTGGACTAGCGGGGAGGAAGGACTACGAGCAGTACTTC. Translation: CASSPGSGLAGRKDYEQYF.

The chain links TRBV18 to TRBJ2-3; TRBD1 matches at 10 bases. With 3 bases clipped from V and 6 bases from J, the junction kept 6 bases outside the gene matches. Germline V lookup: CDR1 KGHSH, CDR2 LQKENI. This CDR3 region has 15 residues. The CDR3 nucleotides are TGTGCCAGCTCACCGAACGGACAGGGGGTGGATACGCAGTATTTT. Protein product: CASSPNGQGVDTQYF.

This clone was seen once. The rearrangement links TRBV9 to TRBJ2-2; D unclear. Trimming shortened V by 1 base and J by 6 bases, and 7 bases separated the two germline ends. Germline CDR1 SGDLS, CDR2 YYNGEE. CDR3 length equals 13 residues. CDR3 in amino acids: CASSVSFPGELFF. Written as DNA, the CDR3 is TGTGCCAGCAGCGTAAGCTTCCCCGGGGAGCTGTTTTTT.

This chain uses TRBV10-3 with TRBJ2-7; 8 bases are shared with TRBD1. This CDR3 comprises 14 residues. Germline V gene sequence: CDR1 ENHRY, CDR2 SYGVKD. V trimming: 2 bases; J trimming: 7 bases; junction bases outside the gene matches: 7. CDR3 amino acids: CAISEGQGSVEQYF. In nucleotides, the CDR3 is TGTGCCATCAGTGAGGGACAGGGCTCCGTGGAGCAGTACTTC.

The chain joins TRBV2 to TRBJ2-3; D not certain. In germline, CDR1 is SNHLY, CDR2 FYNNEI. The CDR3 spans 13 residues. V was cut by 4 bases and J by 2 bases, with 7 bases left in between. This chain's CDR3 is CASSGQITDTQYF. The DNA of the CDR3 is TGTGCCAGCAGTGGGCAGATCACAGATACGCAGTATTTT.

V usage is TRBV29-1 and J usage is TRBJ2-3, with 8 bases aligning to TRBD2. Losses at the gene ends were 7 bases for V and 3 bases for J; bases not matched to a gene: 6. The CDR3 consists of 13 residues. CDR1 and CDR2 (germline): SQVTM, ANQGSEA. CDR3 sequence: CSAGGLETDTQYF. In DNA form, the CDR3 reads TGCAGCGCGGGGGGACTAGAAACAGATACGCAGTATTTT.

The chain combines TRBV5-1 with TRBJ2-5, with 13 bases matching TRBD2. The junction had 4 bases not matched to a gene; V was cut back by 3 bases and J by 5 bases. The germline V gene encodes CDR1 SGHRS and CDR2 YFSETQ. The CDR3 runs to 15 residues. The CDR3 loop is CASSWGTSGEETQYF. The DNA for the CDR3 is TGCGCCAGCAGCTGGGGGACTAGCGGGGAGGAGACCCAGTACTTC.

The gene calls are TRBV30 and TRBJ1-1; TRBD1 might be the D (5 bases). The V gene lost 0 bases and the J gene lost 4 bases, with 9 bases spanning the gap. The germline CDR1 and CDR2 sequences are GTSNPN and SVGIG (reference sequence). This CDR3 is built from 13 residues. The CDR3 region has the DNA TGTGCCTGGAGTGTATCGGGGGGCACTGAAGCTTTCTTT. It is translated as CAWSVSGGTEAFF.

This clone was seen just once. This chain links TRBV7-8 with TRBJ2-3, with TRBD2 matching over 11 bases. This CDR3 region has 18 residues. Germline V gene data show CDR1 as SGHVS and CDR2 as FQNEAQ. J gave up 2 bases and V 1 base, and 8 bases lay outside the gene matches. The CDR3 loop reads CASSLVLAGGSLTDTQYF. Written as DNA, the CDR3 is TGTGCCAGCAGCTTAGTTCTAGCGGGGGGTTCACTCACAGATACGCAGTATTTT.

The chain is built from TRBV5-1 and TRBJ2-1; weak D call: TRBD2 (6 bases). V gave up 5 bases and J gave up 2 bases, with 14 bases separating them. The CDR3 is made up of 15 amino acids. The V gene's germline CDR1 is SGHRS and CDR2 YFSETQ. DNA of the CDR3: TGCGCCAGCAGTTCGCGGGACTCGCCCTACAATGAGCAGTTCTTC. Its translation: CASSSRDSPYNEQFF. Combining the CDR3 with reference TRBV5-1 and TRBJ2-1 gives the whole variable domain KAGVTQTPRYLIKTRGQQVTLSCSPISGHRSVSWYQQTPGQGLQFLFEYFSETQRNKGNFPGRFSGRQFSNSRSEMNVSTLELGDSALYLCASSSRDSPYNEQFFGPGTRLTVL.

The chain recombines TRBV5-1 with TRBJ2-7, with D hard to call. V lost 2 bases, J lost 7 bases, and 13 bases lay in between. The CDR3 totals 13 residues. Germline V gene sequence: CDR1 SGHRS, CDR2 YFSETQ. CDR3 in amino acids: CASSLTPRGEQYF. The CDR3 DNA reads TGCGCCAGCAGCTTAACACCTCGCGGAGAGCAGTACTTC.